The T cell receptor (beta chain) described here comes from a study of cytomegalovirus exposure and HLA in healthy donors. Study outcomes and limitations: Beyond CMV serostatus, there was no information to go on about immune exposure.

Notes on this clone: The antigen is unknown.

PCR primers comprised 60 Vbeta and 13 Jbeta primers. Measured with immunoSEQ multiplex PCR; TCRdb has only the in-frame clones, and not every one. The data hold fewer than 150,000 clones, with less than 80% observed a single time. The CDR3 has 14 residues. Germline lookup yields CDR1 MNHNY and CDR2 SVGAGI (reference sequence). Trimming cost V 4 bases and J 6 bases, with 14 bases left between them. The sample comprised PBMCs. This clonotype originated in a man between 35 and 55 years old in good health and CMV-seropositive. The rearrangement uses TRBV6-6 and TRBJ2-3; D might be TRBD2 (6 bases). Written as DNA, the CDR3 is TGTGCCAGCAGTTGGGACTCGGCCCTGGATACGCAGTATTTT. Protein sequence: CASSWDSALDTQYF.